A selection of T cell receptor beta chains follows, all from one sample in a study of T cells after yellow fever vaccination. Each CDR3 protein gets one entry after TCRdb re-called the 5' RACE reads with MiXCR. There are under 400,000 distinct CDR3 sequences in the sample; under 15% occur only once, and 3.2% lies in the top ten. The sequences come from CD4+ T cells sorted from PBMCs, collected 15 days after the yellow fever booster vaccination. The receptors were sampled from a young man who received the YFV17D yellow fever vaccine. Each CDR3 is given with its conserved first and last residue. The D gene is left open where the match is weak. Size is omitted from some rows. Given values are once, few, many or a class for expanded clones.

clone_size	d_call	v_call	j_call	cdr3_nt	cdr3_aa
few	-	TRBV5-1	TRBJ2-3	TGCGCCAGCAGCCTGACCCCCCCCACAGATACGCAGTATTTT	CASSLTPPTDTQYF
few	TRBD1	TRBV5-1	TRBJ2-7	TGCGCCAGCAGCTTGGGACAGGGGTCCCCCTACGAGCAGTACTTC	CASSLGQGSPYEQYF
few	-	TRBV11-2	TRBJ1-1	TGTGCCAGCAGACGTTTTTTGCACACTGAAGCTTTCTTT	CASRRFLHTEAFF
many	-	TRBV7-9	TRBJ1-1	TGTGCCAGCAGATATGAGGGGTACACTGAAGCTTTCTTT	CASRYEGYTEAFF
many	TRBD2	TRBV25-1	TRBJ2-3	TGTGCCAGCAGTGACTCGGCGGGGGATGGGGATACGCAGTATTTT	CASSDSAGDGDTQYF
-	TRBD1	TRBV30	TRBJ2-4	TGTGCCTGGAGTTCGGACAGGGAATACATTCAGTACTTC	CAWSSDREYIQYF
-	-	TRBV28	TRBJ1-4	TGTGCCAGCACCCCCCCAAAAGCAACTAATGAAAAACTGTTTTTT	CASTPPKATNEKLFF
few	-	TRBV7-2	TRBJ1-3	TGTGCCAGCAGCTTGACACCAAACTCTGGAAACACCATATATTTT	CASSLTPNSGNTIYF
-	-	TRBV3-1	TRBJ1-2	TGTGCCAGCAGCCAAACTAACATTATAGGAGGGGGCTACACCTTC	CASSQTNIIGGGYTF
-	TRBD1	TRBV14	TRBJ2-1	TGTGCCAGCAGCCGGGACAGGGGGCCCAATGAGCAGTTCTTC	CASSRDRGPNEQFF
-	-	TRBV7-2	TRBJ1-5	TGTGCCAGCAGCTTAGTCCGGCGGGAGCCCCAGCATTTT	CASSLVRREPQHF
-	TRBD1	TRBV6-5	TRBJ1-1	TGTGCCAGCAGCAAAGCCCAGGGGGCGAATGTAAGGGCTTTCTTT	CASSKAQGANVRAFF
-	TRBD2	TRBV19	TRBJ2-1	TGTGCCAGTAGACAACTAGCGGGGGGGCCCTACAATGAGCAGTTCTTC	CASRQLAGGPYNEQFF
-	-	TRBV5-1	TRBJ2-3	TGCGCCAGCAGCTTGGAGGGGGAGGGTACGCAGTATTTT	CASSLEGEGTQYF
-	TRBD1	TRBV9	TRBJ1-2	TGTGCCAGCAGCGTAGTTGGGACAGGGGACTATGGCTACACCTTC	CASSVVGTGDYGYTF
few	-	TRBV6-5	TRBJ1-6	TGTGCCAGCAGTTACTCGGGTCCGGGGGCAGGGAGGGTATCACCCCTCCACTTT	CASSYSGPGAGRVSPLHF
few	TRBD1	TRBV10-3	TRBJ1-1	TGTGCCATCAGCTCAACCACAGGGGGGGAGGACACTGAAGCTTTCTTT	CAISSTTGGEDTEAFF
many	-	TRBV5-1	TRBJ2-5	TGCGCCAGCAGCTTGGCCCCCGGGGGAGACGAGACCCAGTACTTC	CASSLAPGGDETQYF
few	TRBD2	TRBV12-3/TRBV12-4	TRBJ2-5	TGTGCCAGCAGTCCCGGGACTAGGTTCGCCCGGGAGGAGACCCAGTACTTC	CASSPGTRFAREETQYF
-	TRBD2	TRBV29-1	TRBJ2-5	TGCAGCGTGTCTCTGGGGGGGGAGACCCAGTACTTC	CSVSLGGETQYF
-	TRBD1	TRBV7-9	TRBJ1-6	TGTGCCAGCAGCTCTCTAGACAGGGGGCGAAATTCACCCCTCCACTTT	CASSSLDRGRNSPLHF
few	TRBD1	TRBV7-2	TRBJ1-6	TGTGCCAGCAGCTCTTCGATACAGGGGGGGGATTCACCCCTCCACTTT	CASSSSIQGGDSPLHF